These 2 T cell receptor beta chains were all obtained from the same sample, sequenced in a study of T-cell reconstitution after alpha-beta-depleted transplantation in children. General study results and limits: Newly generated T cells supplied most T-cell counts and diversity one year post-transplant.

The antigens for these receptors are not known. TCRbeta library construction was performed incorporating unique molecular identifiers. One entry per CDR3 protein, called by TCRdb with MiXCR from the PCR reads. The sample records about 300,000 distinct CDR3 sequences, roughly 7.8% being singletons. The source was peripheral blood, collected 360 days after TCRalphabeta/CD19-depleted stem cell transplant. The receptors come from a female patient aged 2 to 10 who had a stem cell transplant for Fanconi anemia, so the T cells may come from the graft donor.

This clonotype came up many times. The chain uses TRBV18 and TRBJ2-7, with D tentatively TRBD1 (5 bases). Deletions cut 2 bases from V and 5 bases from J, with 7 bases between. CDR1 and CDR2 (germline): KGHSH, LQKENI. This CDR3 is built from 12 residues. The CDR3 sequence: CASSPDSNEQYF. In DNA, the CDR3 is TGTGCCAGCTCACCAGACAGTAACGAGCAGTACTTC.

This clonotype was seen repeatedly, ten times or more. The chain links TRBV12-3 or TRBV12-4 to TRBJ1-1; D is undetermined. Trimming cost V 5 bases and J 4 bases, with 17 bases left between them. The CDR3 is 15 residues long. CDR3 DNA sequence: TGTGCCAGCAGTCCGTGGGTTATGGTCCCCACTGAAGCTTTCTTT. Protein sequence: CASSPWVMVPTEAFF.